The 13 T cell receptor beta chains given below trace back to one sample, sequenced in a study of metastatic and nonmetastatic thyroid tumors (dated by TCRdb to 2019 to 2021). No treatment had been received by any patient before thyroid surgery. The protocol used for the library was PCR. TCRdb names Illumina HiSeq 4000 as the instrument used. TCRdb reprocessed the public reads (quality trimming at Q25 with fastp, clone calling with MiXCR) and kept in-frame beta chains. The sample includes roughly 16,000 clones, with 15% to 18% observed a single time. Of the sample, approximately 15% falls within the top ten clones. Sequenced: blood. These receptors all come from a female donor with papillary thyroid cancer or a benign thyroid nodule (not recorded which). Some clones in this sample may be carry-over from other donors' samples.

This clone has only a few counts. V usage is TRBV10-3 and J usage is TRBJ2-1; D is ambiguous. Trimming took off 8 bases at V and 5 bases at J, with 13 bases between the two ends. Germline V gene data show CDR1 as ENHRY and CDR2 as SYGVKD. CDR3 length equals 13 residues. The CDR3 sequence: CAIAYSEDNEQFF. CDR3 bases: TGTGCCATCGCCTACAGTGAAGACAATGAGCAGTTCTTC.

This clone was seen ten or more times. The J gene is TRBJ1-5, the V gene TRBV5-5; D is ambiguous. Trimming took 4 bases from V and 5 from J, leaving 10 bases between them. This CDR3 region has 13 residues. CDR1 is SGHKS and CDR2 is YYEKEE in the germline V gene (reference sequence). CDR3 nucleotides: TGTGCCAGCAGCCCCCGGACGGATCAGCCCCAGCATTTT. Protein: CASSPRTDQPQHF.

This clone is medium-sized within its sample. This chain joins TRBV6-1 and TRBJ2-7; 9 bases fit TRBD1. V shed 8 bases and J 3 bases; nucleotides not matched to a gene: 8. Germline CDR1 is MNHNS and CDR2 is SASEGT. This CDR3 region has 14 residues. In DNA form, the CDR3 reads TGTGCCAGCCGTCTAAGGACAGGGGACTACGAGCAGTACTTC. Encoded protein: CASRLRTGDYEQYF.

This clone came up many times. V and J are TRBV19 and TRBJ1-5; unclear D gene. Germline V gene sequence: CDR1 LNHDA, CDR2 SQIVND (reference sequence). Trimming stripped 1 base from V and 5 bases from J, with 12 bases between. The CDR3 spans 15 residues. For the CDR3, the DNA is TGTGCCAGTAGTATAGTCCGGCAGATGGATCAGCCCCAGCATTTT. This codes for CASSIVRQMDQPQHF.

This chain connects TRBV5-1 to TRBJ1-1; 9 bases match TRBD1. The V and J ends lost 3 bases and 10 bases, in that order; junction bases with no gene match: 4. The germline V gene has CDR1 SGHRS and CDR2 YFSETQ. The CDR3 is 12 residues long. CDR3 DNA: TGCGCCAGCAGCTGGGACAGGGAAGTAGCTTTCTTT. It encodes CASSWDREVAFF.

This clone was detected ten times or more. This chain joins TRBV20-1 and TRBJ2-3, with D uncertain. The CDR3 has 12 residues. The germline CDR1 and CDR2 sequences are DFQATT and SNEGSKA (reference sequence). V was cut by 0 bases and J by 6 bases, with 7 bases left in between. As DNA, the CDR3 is TGCAGTGCTAGAGATCGCGATGATACGCAGTATTTT. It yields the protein CSARDRDDTQYF.

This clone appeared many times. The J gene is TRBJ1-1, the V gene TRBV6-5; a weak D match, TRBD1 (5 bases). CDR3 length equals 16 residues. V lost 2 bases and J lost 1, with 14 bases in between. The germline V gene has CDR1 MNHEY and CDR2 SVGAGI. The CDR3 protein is CASSYGAEGTNTEAFF. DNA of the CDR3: TGTGCCAGCAGTTACGGGGCAGAGGGTACGAACACTGAAGCTTTCTTT.

This chain's CDR3 is CASAPEGGTEAFF. CDR3 DNA sequence: TGCGCCAGCGCACCCGAAGGGGGCACTGAAGCTTTCTTT. The rearrangement links TRBV5-1 to TRBJ1-1, with D possibly TRBD1 on 6 matching bases. This CDR3 comprises 13 residues. Germline CDR1 and CDR2: SGHRS and YFSETQ. Trimming removed 7 bases at V and 4 bases at J, with 14 bases between.

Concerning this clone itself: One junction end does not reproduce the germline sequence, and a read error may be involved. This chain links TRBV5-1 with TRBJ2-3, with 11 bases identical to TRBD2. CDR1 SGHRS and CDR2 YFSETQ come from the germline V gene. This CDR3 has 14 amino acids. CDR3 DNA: TGCACCAGCAGCCCGGGACTAGCGGCATATACGCAGTATTTT. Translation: CTSSPGLAAYTQYF.

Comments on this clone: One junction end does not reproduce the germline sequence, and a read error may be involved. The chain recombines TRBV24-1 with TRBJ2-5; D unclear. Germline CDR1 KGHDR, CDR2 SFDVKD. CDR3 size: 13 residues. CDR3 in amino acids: CATSAGTSETHYF. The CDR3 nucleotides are TGTGCCACCAGTGCCGGTACTTCGGAGACCCATTACTTC.

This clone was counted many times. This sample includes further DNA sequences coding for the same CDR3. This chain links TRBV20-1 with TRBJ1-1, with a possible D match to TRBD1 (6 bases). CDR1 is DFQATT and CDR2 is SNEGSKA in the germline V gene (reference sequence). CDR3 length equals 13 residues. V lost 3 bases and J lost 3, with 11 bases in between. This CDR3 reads CSARGGRYTEAFF. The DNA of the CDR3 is TGCAGTGCTAGGGGGGGCAGGTACACTGAAGCTTTCTTT.

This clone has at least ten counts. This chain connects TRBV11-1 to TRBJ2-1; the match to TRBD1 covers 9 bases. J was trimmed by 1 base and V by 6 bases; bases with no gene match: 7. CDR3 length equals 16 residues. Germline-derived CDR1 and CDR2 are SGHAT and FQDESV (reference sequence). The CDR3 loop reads CASSKPGTGSYNEQFF. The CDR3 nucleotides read TGTGCCAGCAGTAAACCCGGGACAGGGTCCTACAATGAGCAGTTCTTC.

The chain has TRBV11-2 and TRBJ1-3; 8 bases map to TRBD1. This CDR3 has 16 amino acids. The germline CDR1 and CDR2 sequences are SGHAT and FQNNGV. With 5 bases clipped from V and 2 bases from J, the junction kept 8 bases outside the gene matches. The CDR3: CASSPPRTGTGNTIYF. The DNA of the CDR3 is TGTGCCAGCAGCCCTCCCAGGACAGGGACTGGAAACACCATATATTTT.